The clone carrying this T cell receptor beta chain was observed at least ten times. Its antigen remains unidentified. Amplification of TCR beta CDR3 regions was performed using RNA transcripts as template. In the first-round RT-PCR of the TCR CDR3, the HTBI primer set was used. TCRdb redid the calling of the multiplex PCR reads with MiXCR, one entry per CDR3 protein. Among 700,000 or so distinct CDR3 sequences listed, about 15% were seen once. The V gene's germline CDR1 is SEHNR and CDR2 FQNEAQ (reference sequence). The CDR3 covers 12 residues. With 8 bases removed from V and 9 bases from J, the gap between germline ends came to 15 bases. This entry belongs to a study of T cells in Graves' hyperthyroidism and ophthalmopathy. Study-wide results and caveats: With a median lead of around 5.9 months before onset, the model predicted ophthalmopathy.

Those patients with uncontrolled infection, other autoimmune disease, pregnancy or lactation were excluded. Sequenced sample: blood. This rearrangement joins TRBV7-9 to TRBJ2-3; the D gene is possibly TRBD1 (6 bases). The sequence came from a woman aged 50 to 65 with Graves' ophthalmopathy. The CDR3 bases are TGTGCCAGCGGACCAACAGGGTTAACGCAGTATTTT. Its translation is CASGPTGLTQYF.